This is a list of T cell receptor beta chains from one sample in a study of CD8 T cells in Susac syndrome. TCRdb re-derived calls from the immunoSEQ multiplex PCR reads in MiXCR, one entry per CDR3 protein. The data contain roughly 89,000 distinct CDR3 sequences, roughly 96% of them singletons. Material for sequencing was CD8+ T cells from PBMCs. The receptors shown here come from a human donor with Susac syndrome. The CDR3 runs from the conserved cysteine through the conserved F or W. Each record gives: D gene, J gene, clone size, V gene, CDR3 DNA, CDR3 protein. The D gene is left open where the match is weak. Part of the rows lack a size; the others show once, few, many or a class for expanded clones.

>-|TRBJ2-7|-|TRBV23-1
TGCGCCAGCAGCCGGGGCCGTGAGTCCTACGAGCAGTACTTC
CASSRGRESYEQYF
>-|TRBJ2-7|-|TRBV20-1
TGCAGTGCTAAACTAACCCGAGGGGGATACGAGCAGTACTTC
CSAKLTRGGYEQYF
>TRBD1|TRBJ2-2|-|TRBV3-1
TGTGCCAGCAGCCAAGGGGACAGGGTAACCGGGGAGCTGTTTTTT
CASSQGDRVTGELFF
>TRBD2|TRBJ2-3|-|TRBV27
TGTGCCAGCAGTTCCTGGACTAGCGGGAGACCCACAGATACGCAGTATTTT
CASSSWTSGRPTDTQYF
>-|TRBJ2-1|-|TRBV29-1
TGCAGCGCTAGGACAGAATCCTACAATGAGCAGTTCTTC
CSARTESYNEQFF
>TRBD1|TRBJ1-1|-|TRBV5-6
TGTGCCAGCAGCCAAGACAGGGTGAACACTGAAGCTTTCTTT
CASSQDRVNTEAFF
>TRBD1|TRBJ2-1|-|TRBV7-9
TGTGCCAGCAGCTGGGGACAGGGAGGTAGTGAGCAGTTCTTC
CASSWGQGGSEQFF
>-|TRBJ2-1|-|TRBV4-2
TGTGCCAGCAGCCAAGACTACCTTAACCCCTACAATGAGCAGTTCTTC
CASSQDYLNPYNEQFF
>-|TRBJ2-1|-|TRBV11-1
TGTGCCAGCAGCTTAGTAAGCTCCTACAATGAGCAGTTCTTC
CASSLVSSYNEQFF
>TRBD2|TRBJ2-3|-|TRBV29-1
TGCAGCGTCGGGGGACTAGCGGTCGCAGATACGCAGTATTTT
CSVGGLAVADTQYF
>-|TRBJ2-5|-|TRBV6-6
TGTGCCAGCACCCCCGGGTCCCGCTGGTGGACCCAGTACTTC
CASTPGSRWWTQYF
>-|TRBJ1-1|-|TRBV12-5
TGTGCTAGTGGACTGGGACATCCAGGGTCTGAAGCTTTCTTT
CASGLGHPGSEAFF
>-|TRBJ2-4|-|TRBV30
TGTGCCTGGAGTGGGACTCCAACGTTCAAAAACATTCAGTACTTC
CAWSGTPTFKNIQYF
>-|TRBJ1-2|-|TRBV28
TGTGCCAGCAGTTATTCGGGGCAGGCCTATGGCTACACCTTC
CASSYSGQAYGYTF
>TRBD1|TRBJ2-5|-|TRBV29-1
TGCAGCGCTTCCGGGACAGGGGGCGGAGAGACCCAGTACTTC
CSASGTGGGETQYF
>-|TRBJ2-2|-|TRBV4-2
TGTGCCAGCAGCCAAGATGTTGGGAACACCGGGGAGCTGTTTTTT
CASSQDVGNTGELFF
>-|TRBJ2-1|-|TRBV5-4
TGTGCCAGCAGCGCCCCTGAAAGCTCCTACAATGAGCAGTTCTTC
CASSAPESSYNEQFF
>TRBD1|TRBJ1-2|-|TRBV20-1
TGCAGTGCTAGCGACAGGGGGCCAGGGGGCTACACCTTC
CSASDRGPGGYTF
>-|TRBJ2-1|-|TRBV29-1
TGCAGCGTCGAGGGGGGGGAGGGGTCTCTCTACAATGAGCAGTTCTTC
CSVEGGEGSLYNEQFF
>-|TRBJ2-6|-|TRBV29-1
TGCAGCGTTGAAACGGGGTCTGGGGCCAACGTCCTGACTTTC
CSVETGSGANVLTF
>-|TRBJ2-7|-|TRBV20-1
TGCAGTGCTAGAGATACGTTAGGCAGGGCGAGCTCCTACGAGCAGTACTTC
CSARDTLGRASSYEQYF
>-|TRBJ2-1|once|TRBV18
TGTGCCAGCTCACCGGTACTGGGCAATGAGCAGTTCTTC
CASSPVLGNEQFF
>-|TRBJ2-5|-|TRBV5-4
TGTGCCAGCAGCCCCTGGCAGGATCGAGAGACCCAGTACTTC
CASSPWQDRETQYF
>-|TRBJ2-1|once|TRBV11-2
TGTGCCAGCAGCTTCTTAAGTCGGACAAACGGTGAGCAGTTCTTC
CASSFLSRTNGEQFF
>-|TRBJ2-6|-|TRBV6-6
TGTGCCAGCAGACGGGCGGGTGGGGCCAACGTCCTGACTTTC
CASRRAGGANVLTF
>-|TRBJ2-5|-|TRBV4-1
TGCGCCAGCAGCCAGACTAAACTCCCAGAGACCCAGTACTTC
CASSQTKLPETQYF
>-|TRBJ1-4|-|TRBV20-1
TGCAGTGCTAGAGAAGGTCGGGAGGGGACGGGTGAAAAACTGTTTTTT
CSAREGREGTGEKLFF
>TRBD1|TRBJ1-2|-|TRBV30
TGTGCCAGGGGACAGGGGGCCTATGGCTACACCTTC
CARGQGAYGYTF
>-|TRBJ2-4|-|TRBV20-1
TGCAGTGCTAGAGATCATTTACTAGCTAGGAACATTCAGTACTTC
CSARDHLLARNIQYF
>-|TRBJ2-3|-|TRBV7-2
TGTGCCAGCAGCTCCGGGACTGGGGGGGATACGCAGTATTTT
CASSSGTGGDTQYF
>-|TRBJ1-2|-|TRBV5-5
TGTGCCAGCAGCTTGGGTCATGGCAGCGACTATGGCTACACCTTC
CASSLGHGSDYGYTF
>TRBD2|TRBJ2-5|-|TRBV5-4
TGTGCCAGCAGCGTATGGCCGGGGGGCCAAGAGACCCAGTACTTC
CASSVWPGGQETQYF
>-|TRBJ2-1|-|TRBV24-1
TGTGCCACCAGTGGTCGGGACACCCACAATGAGCAGTTCTTC
CATSGRDTHNEQFF
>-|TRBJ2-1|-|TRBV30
TGTGCCTGGTTGGGGCCCCCCTCCTACAATGAGCAGTTCTTC
CAWLGPPSYNEQFF
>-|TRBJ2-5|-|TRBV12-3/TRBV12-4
TGTGCCAGCACCGGCCCGGAGGGAGAGACCCAGTACTTC
CASTGPEGETQYF
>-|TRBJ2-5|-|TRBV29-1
TGCAGCGTTGATCGGCAGACGCACCAAGAGACCCAGTACTTC
CSVDRQTHQETQYF
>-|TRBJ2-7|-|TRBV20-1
TGCAGTGCCTCCGGGACAACGAGCTCCTACGAGCAGTACTTC
CSASGTTSSYEQYF
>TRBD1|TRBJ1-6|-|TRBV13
TGTGCCAGCAGCTTCGGGACAGGGGATTCGCCCCTCCACTTT
CASSFGTGDSPLHF
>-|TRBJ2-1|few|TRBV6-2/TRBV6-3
TGTGCCAGCAGTTATTCGAAAGATGAGCAGTTCTTC
CASSYSKDEQFF
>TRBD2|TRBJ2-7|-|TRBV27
TGTGCCAGCAGTTTGGCCGGGAGGGTGTACGAGCAGTACTTC
CASSLAGRVYEQYF
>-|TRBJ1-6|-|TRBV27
TGTGCCAGCAGTTTACAGGGTTTGGGGGATTCACCCCTCCACTTT
CASSLQGLGDSPLHF
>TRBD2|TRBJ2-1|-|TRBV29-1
TGCAGCGTAGGACTAGCGGGGACCTACAATGAGCAGTTCTTC
CSVGLAGTYNEQFF
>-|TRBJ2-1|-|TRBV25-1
TGTGCCAGCAGTGACCGACAAAAATACAATGAGCAGTTCTTC
CASSDRQKYNEQFF
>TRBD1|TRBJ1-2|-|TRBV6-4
TGTGCCAGCAATCCGACAGGGGCCTACTATGGCTACACCTTC
CASNPTGAYYGYTF
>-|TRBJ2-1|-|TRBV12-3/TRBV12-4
TGTGCCAGCGGCTTCGGGCCCCCTCAGTTCTTC
CASGFGPPQFF
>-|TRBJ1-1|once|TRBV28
TGTGCCAGCAGTTTTTCACAGACAGGAACTGAAGCTTTCTTT
CASSFSQTGTEAFF
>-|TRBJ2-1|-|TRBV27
TGTGCCAGCAGTTTAGTTGGGAATGAGCAGTTCTTC
CASSLVGNEQFF
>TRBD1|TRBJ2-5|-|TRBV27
TGTGCCAGCAGTTTATCGAAGGGGGCAAGATGGCAAGAGACCCAGTACTTC
CASSLSKGARWQETQYF
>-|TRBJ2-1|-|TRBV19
TGTGCCAGTAGTTCCCCTTTGTCGTCCGGCTACAATGAGCAGTTCTTC
CASSSPLSSGYNEQFF
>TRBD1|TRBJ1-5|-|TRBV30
TGTGCCTGGAGTGAGTCCGGACAGGCCGGTCAGCCCCAGCATTTT
CAWSESGQAGQPQHF
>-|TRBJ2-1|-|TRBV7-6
TGTGCCAGCAGCTTAGCGGGAGAAGGGAATGAGCAGTTCTTC
CASSLAGEGNEQFF
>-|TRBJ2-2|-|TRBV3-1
TGTGCCAGCACCCCGGGACACCGCCTCACCTCGAACACCGGGGAGCTGTTTTTT
CASTPGHRLTSNTGELFF
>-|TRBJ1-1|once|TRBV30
TGTGCCTGGAGTGAGACAGTTAAGAACACTGAAGCTTTCTTT
CAWSETVKNTEAFF
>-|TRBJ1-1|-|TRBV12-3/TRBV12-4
TGTGCCAGCAGTTTACCGGGTGGCCTGCCTATTGAAGCTTTCTTT
CASSLPGGLPIEAFF
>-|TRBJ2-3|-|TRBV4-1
TGCGCCAGCAGCCAAGGAGGGGGGGATACGCAGTATTTT
CASSQGGGDTQYF
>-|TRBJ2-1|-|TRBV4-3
TGCGCCAGCAGCCAAGCCCTATACTCCTACAATGAGCAGTTCTTC
CASSQALYSYNEQFF
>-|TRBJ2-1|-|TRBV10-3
TGTGCCATCAGTGAGTTTGGACGGAGGTGGGTCTACAATGAGCAGTTCTTC
CAISEFGRRWVYNEQFF
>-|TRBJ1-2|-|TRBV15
TGTGCCACCAGCGGTGGGACGGCCTATGGCTACACCTTC
CATSGGTAYGYTF
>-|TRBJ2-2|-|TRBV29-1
TGCAGCGTTGAAGTTATGGGGGAGCTGTTTTTT
CSVEVMGELFF